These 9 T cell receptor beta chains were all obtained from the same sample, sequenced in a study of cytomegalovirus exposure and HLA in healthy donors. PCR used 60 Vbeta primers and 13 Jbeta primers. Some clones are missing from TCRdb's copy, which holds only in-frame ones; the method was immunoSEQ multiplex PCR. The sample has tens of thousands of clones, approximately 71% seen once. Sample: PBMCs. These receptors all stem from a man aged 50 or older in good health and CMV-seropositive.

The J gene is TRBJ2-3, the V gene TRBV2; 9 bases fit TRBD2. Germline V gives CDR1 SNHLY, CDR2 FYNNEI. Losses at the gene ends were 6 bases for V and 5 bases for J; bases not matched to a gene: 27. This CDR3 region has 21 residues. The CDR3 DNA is TGTGCCAGCAGGCCCCTGGCCTGGGTAACTAGCGGGTCTTCTCGGGGAGATACGCAGTATTTT. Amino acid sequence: CASRPLAWVTSGSSRGDTQYF.

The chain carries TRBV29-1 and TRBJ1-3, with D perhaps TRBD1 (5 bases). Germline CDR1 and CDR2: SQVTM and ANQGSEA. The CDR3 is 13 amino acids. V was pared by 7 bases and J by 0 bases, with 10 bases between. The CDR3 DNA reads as TGCAGCGGAGGGGAGGCCTCTGGAAACACCATATATTTT. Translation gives CSGGEASGNTIYF.

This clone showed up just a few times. In DNA, the CDR3 is TGCGCCAGCAGCTTGGCTGCGTCGCCCAACACTGAAGCTTTCTTT. Encoded protein: CASSLAASPNTEAFF. The J gene is TRBJ1-1, the V gene TRBV5-1; D unresolved. CDR3 length equals 15 residues. Germline V gene sequence: CDR1 SGHRS, CDR2 YFSETQ. The V gene lost 0 bases and the J gene lost 2 bases, with 11 bases spanning the gap.

CDR3 nucleotide sequence: TGCGCCAGCAGCGATATCGTACTAGCTATTGAGCAGTTCTTC. This translates into CASSDIVLAIEQFF. The V call is TRBV4-1, the J call TRBJ2-1; TRBD2 is a possible D gene (6 bases). The CDR3 has 14 residues. With 5 bases removed from V and 9 bases from J, the gap between germline ends came to 17 bases. The germline gives CDR1 MGHRA, CDR2 YSYEKL.

Here the CDR3 DNA reads TGTGCCAGCAGTGAAGCGCGGGGTCCGGGAAATCAGCCCCAGCATTTT. Translation: CASSEARGPGNQPQHF. The rearrangement uses TRBV2 and TRBJ1-5; D is ambiguous. The V and J ends lost 0 bases and 4 bases respectively, with 13 bases between them. CDR1 and CDR2 from the germline V gene are SNHLY and FYNNEI. The CDR3 is 16 amino acids.

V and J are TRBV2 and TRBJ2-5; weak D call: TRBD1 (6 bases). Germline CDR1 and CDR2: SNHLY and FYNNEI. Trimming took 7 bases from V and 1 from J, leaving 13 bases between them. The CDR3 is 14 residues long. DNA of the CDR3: TGTGCCAGCACAGTAGTGACAGGCCAAGAGACCCAGTACTTC. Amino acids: CASTVVTGQETQYF.

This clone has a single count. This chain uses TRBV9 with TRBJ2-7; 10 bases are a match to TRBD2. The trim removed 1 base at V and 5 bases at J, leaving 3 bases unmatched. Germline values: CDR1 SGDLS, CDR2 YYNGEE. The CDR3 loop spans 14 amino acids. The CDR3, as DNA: TGTGCCAGCAGCGTACGGCTAGCGGGAGACGAGCAGTACTTC. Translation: CASSVRLAGDEQYF.

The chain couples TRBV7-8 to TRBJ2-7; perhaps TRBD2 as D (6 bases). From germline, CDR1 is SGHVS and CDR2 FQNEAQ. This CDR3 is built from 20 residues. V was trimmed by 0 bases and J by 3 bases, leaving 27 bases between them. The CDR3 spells CASSLAADRGNSLPRYEQYF. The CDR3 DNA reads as TGTGCCAGCAGCTTAGCCGCGGATCGGGGGAATTCCCTCCCTCGCTACGAGCAGTACTTC.

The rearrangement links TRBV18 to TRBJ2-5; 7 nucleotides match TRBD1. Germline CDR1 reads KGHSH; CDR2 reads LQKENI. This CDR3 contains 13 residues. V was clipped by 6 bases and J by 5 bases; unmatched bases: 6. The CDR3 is CASSSRGTETQYF. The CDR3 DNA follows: TGTGCCAGCTCCTCCAGGGGGACCGAGACCCAGTACTTC.